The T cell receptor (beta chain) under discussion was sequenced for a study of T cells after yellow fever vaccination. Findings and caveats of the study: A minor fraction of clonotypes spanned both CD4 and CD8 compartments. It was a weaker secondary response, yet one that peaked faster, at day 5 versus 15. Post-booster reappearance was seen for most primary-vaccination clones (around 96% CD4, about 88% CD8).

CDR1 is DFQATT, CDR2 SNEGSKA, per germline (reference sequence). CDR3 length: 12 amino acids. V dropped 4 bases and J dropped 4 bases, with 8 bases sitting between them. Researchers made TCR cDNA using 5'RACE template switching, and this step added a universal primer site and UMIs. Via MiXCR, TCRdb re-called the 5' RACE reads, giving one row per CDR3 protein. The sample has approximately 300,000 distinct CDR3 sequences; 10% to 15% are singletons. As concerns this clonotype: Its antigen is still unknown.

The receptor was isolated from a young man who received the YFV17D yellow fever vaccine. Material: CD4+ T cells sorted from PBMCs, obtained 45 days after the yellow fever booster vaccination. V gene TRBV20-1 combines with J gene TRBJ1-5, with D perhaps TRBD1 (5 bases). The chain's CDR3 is CSAKSGNQPQHF. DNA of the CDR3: TGCAGTGCTAAGTCAGGGAATCAGCCCCAGCATTTT.